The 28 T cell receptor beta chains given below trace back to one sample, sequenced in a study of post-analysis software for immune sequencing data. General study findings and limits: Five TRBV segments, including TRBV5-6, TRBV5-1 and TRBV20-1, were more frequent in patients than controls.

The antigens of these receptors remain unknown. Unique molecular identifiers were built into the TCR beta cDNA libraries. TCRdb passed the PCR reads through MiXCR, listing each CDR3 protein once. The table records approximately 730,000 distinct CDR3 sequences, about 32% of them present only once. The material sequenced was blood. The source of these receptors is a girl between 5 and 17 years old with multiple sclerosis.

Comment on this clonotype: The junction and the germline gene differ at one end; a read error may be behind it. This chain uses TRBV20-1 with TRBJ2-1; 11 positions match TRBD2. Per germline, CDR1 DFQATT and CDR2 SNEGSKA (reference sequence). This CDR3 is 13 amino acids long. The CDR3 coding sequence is TGCAGTGCACGACTAGCGGGGATGCATGAGCAGTTCTTT. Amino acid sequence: CSARLAGMHEQFF.

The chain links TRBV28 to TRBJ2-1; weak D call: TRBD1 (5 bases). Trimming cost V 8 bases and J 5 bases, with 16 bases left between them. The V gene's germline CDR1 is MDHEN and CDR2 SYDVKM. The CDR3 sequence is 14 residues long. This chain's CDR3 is CASEDALGHNEQFF. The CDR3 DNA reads TGTGCCAGCGAGGACGCCTTGGGGCACAATGAGCAGTTCTTC.

The CDR3 reads CASSQEDNQETQYF. CDR3 sequence (DNA): TGCGCCAGCAGCCAAGAAGACAACCAAGAGACCCAGTACTTC. The chain uses TRBV4-1 and TRBJ2-5, with D unresolved. The CDR3 has 14 residues. Germline V gives CDR1 MGHRA, CDR2 YSYEKL. V lost 0 bases and J lost 0, with 5 bases in between.

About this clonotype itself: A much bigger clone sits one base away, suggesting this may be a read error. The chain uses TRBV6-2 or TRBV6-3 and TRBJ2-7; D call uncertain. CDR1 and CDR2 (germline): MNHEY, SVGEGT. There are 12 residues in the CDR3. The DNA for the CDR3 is TGTACCAGCAGTGGAGCTTCCTACGAGCAGTACTTC. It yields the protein CTSSGASYEQYF.

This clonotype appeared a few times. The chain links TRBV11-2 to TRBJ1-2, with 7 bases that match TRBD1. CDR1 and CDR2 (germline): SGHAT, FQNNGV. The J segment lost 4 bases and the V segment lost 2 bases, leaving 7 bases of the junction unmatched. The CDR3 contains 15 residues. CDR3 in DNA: TGTGCCAGCAGCTTAAAATGGGCAGGGGGCTATGGCTACACCTTC. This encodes CASSLKWAGGYGYTF. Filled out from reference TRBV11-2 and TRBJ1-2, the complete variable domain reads EAGVAQSPRYKIIEKRQSVAFWCNPISGHATLYWYQQILGQGPKLLIQFQNNGVVDDSQLPKDRFSAERLKGVDSTLKIQPAKLEDSAVYLCASSLKWAGGYGYTFGSGTRLTVV.

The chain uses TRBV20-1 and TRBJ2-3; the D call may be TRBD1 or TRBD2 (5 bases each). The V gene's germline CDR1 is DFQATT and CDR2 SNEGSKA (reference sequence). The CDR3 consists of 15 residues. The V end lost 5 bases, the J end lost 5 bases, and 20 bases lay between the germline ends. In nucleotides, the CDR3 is TGCAGTGCTGAGATGGGGACCCATCACCTAGATACGCAGTATTTT. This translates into CSAEMGTHHLDTQYF.

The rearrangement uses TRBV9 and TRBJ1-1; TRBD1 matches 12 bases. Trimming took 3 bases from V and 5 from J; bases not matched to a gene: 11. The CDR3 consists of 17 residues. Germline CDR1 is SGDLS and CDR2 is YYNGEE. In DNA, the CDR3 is TGTGCCAGCAGCGGCCAGGGGGGGGACAGGGGGCGAACTGAAGCTTTCTTT. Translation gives CASSGQGGDRGRTEAFF.

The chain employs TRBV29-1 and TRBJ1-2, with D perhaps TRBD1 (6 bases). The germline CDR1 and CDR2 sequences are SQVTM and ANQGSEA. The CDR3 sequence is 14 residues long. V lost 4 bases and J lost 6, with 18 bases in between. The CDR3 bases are TGCAGCGTTGGTGGGCGGGGGGCGCCGCATGGCTACACCTTC. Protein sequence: CSVGGRGAPHGYTF.

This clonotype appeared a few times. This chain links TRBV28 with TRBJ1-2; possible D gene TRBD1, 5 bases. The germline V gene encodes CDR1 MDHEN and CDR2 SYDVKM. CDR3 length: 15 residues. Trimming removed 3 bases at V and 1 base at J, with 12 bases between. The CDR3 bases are TGTGCCAGCAGTTTTTGGGGGGTCGGTAACTATGGCTACACCTTC. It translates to CASSFWGVGNYGYTF.

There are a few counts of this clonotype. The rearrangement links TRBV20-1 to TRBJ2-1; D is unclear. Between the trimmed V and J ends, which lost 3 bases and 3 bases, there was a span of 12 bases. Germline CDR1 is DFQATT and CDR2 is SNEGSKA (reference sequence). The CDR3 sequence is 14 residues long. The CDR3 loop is CSASLALNYNEQFF. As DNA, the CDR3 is TGCAGTGCTAGCCTGGCCCTGAACTACAATGAGCAGTTCTTC.

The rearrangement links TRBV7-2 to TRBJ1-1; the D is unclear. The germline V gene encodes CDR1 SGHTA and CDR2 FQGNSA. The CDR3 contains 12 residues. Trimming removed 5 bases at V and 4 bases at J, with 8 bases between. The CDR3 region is CASSRSFTEAFF. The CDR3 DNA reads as TGTGCCAGCAGCCGGTCCTTCACTGAAGCTTTCTTT.

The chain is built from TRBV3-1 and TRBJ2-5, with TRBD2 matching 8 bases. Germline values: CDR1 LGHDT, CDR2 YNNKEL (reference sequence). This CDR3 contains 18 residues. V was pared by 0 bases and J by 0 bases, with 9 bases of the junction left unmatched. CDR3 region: CASSQDHLGGGNQETQYF. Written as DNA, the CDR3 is TGTGCCAGCAGCCAAGACCACCTTGGCGGGGGGAACCAAGAGACCCAGTACTTC.

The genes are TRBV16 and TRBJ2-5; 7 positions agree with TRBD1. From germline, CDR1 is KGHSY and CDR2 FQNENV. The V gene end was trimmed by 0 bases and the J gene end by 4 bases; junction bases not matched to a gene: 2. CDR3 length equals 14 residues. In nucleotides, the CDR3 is TGTGCCAGCAGCCAATCGGCAGGGGGAGAGACCCAGTACTTC. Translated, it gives CASSQSAGGETQYF. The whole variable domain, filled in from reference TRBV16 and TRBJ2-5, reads GEEVAQTPKHLVRGEGQKAKLYCAPIKGHSYVFWYQQVLKNEFKFLISFQNENVFDETGMPKERFSAKCLPNSPCSLEIQATKLEDSAVYFCASSQSAGGETQYFGPGTRLLVL.

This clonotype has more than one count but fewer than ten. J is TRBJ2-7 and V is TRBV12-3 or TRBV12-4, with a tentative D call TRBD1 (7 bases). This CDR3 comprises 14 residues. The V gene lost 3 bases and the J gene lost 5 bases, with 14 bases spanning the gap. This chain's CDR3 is CASSFWQGGHEQYF. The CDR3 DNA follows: TGTGCCAGCAGTTTTTGGCAGGGGGGCCACGAGCAGTACTTC.

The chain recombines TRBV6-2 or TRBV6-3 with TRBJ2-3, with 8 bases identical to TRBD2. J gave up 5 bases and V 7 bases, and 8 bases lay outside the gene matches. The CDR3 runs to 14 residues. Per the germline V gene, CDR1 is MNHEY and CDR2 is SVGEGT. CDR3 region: CASIQSGRQDTQYF. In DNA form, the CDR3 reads TGTGCCAGCATTCAAAGCGGGAGACAAGATACGCAGTATTTT.

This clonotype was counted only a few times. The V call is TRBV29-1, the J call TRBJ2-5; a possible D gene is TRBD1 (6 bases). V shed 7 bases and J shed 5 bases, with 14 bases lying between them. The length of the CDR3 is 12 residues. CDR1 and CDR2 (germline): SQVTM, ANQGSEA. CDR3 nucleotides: TGCAGCGGAGGGGGATCCGGGGAGACCCAGTACTTC. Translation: CSGGGSGETQYF.

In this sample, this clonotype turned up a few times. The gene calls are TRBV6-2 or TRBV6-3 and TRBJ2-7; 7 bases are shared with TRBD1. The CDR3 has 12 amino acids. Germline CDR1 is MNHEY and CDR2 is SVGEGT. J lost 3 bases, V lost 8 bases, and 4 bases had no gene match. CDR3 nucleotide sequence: TGTGCCAGCGAGGACAGGTTCTACGAGCAGTACTTC. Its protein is CASEDRFYEQYF.

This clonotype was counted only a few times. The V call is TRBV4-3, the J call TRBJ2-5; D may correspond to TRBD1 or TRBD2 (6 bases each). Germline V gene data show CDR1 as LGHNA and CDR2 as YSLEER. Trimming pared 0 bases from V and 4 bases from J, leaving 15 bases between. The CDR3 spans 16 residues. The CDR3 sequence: CASSQDKWGAGETQYF. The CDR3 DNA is TGCGCCAGCAGCCAAGACAAGTGGGGGGCGGGAGAGACCCAGTACTTC.

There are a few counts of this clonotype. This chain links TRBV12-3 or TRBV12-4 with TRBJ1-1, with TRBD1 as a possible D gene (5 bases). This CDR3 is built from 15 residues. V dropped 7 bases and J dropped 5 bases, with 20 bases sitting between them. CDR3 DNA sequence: TGTGCCAGCACTCGAACCGGTGGGGCAGGGACTGAAGCTTTCTTT. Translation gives CASTRTGGAGTEAFF.

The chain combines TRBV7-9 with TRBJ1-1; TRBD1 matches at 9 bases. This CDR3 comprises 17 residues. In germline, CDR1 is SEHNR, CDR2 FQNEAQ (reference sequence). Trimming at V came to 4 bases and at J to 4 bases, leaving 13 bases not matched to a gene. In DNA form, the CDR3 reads TGTGCCAGCAGCTCACACTACGACAGGGGGGTAGTCACTGAAGCTTTCTTT. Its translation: CASSSHYDRGVVTEAFF.

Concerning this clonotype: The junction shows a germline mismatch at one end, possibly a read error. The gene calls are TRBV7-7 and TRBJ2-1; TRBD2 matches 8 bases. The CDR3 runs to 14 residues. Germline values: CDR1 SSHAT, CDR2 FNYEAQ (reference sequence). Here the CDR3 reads CASSQSGGRNEQFF. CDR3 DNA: TGTGCTAGCAGCCAGAGCGGGGGACGCAATGAGCAGTTCTTC. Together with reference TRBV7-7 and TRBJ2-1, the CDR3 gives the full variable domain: GAGVSQSPRYKVTKRGQDVTLRCDPISSHATLYWYQQALGQGPEFLTYFNYEAQPDKSGLPSDRFSAERPEGSISTLTIQRTEQRDSAMYRCASSQSGGRNEQFFGPGTRLTVL.

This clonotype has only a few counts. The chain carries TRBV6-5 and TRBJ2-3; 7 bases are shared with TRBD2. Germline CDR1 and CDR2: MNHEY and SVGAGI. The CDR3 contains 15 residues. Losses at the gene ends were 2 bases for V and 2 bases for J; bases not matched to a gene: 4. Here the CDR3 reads CASSYGGRYTDTQYF. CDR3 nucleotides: TGTGCCAGCAGTTACGGCGGGAGATACACAGATACGCAGTATTTT.

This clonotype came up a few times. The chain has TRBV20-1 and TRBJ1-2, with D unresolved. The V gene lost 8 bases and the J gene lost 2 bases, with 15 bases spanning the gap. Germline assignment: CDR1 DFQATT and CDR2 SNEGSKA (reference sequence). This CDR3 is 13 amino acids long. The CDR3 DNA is TGCAGTTCCGCGGTGTGGGAGAACTATGGCTACACCTTC. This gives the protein CSSAVWENYGYTF.

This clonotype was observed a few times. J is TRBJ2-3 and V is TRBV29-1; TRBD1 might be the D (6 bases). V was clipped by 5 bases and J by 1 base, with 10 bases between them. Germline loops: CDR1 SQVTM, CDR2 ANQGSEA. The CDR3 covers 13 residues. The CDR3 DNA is TGCAGCGTTACTTGGACAGGCACAGATACGCAGTATTTT. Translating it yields CSVTWTGTDTQYF.

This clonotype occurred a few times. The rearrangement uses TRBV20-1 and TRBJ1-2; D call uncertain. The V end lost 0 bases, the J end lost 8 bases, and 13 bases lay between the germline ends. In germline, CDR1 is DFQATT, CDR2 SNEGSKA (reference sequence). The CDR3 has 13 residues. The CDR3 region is CSAREDGQEGYTF. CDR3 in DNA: TGCAGTGCTAGAGAGGACGGGCAAGAAGGCTACACCTTC.

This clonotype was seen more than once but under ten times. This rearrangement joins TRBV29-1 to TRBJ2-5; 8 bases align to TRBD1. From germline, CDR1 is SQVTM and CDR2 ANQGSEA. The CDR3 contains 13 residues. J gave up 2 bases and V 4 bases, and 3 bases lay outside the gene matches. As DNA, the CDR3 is TGCAGCGTTGTCGGACAGGGTCAAGAGACCCAGTACTTC. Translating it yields CSVVGQGQETQYF.

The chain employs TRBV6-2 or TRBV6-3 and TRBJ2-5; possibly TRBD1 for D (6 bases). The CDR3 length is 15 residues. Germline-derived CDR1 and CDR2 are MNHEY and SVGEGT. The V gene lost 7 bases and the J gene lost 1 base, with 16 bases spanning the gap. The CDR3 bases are TGTGCCAGCATTGACATGACAGGACCCCAAGAGACCCAGTACTTC. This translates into CASIDMTGPQETQYF.

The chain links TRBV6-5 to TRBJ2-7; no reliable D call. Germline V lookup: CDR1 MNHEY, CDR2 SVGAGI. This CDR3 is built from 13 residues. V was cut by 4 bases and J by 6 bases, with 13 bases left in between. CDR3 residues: CASSSLPSGEQYF. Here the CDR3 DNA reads TGTGCCAGCAGTTCACTGCCTTCCGGCGAGCAGTACTTC.